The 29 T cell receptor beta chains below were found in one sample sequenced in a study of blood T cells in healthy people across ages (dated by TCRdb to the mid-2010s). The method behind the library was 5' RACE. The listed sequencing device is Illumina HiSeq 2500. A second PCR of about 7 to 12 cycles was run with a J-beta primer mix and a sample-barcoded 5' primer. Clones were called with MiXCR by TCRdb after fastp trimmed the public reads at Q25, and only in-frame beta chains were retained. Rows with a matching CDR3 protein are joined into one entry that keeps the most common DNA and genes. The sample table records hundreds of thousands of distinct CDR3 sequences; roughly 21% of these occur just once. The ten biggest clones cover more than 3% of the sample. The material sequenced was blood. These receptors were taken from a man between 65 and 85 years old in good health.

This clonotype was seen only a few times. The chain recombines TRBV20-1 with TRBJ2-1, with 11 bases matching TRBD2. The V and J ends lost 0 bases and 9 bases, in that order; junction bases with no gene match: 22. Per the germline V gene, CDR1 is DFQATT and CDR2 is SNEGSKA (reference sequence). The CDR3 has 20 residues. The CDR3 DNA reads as TGCAGTGCTAGAGAGGGCTTGGGTCTAGCGGGAGGCCGACGACGTGGTGAGCAGTTCTTC. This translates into CSAREGLGLAGGRRRGEQFF.

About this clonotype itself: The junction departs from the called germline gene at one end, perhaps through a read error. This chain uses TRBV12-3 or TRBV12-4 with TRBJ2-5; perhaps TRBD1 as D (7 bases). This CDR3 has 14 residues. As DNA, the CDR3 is TGTGCCAGCAGTTTAGGCGGGGTCAGGGGGGAGCAGCACTTC. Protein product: CASSLGGVRGEQHF.

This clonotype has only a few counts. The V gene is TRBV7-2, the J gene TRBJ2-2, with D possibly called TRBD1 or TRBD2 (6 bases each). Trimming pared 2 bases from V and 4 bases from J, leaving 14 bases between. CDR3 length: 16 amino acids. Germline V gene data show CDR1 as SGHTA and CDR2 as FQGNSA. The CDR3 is CASSLIGGPPTGELFF. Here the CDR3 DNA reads TGTGCCAGCAGCTTAATCGGGGGCCCCCCCACCGGGGAGCTGTTTTTT.

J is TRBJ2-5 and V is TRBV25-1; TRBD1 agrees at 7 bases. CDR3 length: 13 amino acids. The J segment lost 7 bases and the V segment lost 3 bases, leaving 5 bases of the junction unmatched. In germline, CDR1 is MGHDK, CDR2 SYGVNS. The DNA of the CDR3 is TGTGCCAGCAGTGATACAGGGGAACGGACCCAGTACTTC. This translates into CASSDTGERTQYF.

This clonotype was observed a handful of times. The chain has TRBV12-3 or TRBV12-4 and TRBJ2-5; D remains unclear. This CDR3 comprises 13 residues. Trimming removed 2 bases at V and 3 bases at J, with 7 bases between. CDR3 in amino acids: CASSLTNEETQYF. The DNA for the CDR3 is TGTGCCAGCAGTTTAACCAACGAAGAGACCCAGTACTTC.

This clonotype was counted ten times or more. In DNA, the CDR3 is TGTGCCAGCAGTTACTCAGACTACGAGCAGTACTTC. This encodes CASSYSDYEQYF. This sequence joins TRBV6-2 or TRBV6-3 and TRBJ2-7; D not resolved. The germline V and J ends were trimmed by 0 bases and 3 bases, with 3 bases remaining between them. CDR1 and CDR2 (germline): MNHEY, SVGEGT. The CDR3 contains 12 residues.

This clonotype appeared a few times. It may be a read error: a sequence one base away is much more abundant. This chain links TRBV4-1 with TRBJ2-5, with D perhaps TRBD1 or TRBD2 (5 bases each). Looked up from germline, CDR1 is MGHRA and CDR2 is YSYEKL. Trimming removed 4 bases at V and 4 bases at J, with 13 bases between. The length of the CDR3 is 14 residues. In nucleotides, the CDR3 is TGCGCCAGCAGCCCCCGGGACGGTCGAGAGACCCAGTACTTC. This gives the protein CASSPRDGRETQYF.

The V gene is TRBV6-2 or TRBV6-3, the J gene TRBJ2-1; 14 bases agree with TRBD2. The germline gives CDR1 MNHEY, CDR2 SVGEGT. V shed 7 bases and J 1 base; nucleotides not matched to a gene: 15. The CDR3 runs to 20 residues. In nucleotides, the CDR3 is TGTGCCAGCACCACACACAGACTAGCGGGAGGGACCTTTTCCTACAATGAGCAGTTCTTC. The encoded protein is CASTTHRLAGGTFSYNEQFF.

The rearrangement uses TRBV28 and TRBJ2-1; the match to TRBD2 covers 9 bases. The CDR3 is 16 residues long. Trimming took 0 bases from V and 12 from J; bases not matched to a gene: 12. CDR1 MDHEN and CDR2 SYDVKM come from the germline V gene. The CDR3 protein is CASSLWASGAPSRQFF. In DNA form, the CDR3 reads TGTGCCAGCAGTTTATGGGCTAGCGGGGCACCAAGTAGGCAGTTCTTC.

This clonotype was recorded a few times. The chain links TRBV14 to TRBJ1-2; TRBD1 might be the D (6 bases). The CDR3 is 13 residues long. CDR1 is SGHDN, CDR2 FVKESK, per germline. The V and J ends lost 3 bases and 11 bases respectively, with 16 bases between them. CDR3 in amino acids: CASSQDRSPFYTF. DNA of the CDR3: TGTGCCAGCAGCCAGGACAGAAGCCCCTTTTACACCTTC.

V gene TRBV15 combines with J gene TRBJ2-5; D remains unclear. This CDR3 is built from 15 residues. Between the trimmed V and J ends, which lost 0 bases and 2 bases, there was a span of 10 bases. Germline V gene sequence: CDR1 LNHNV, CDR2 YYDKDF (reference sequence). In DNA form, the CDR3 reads TGTGCCACCAGCAGAGATGGAGAGCCACAAGAGACCCAGTACTTC. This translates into CATSRDGEPQETQYF.

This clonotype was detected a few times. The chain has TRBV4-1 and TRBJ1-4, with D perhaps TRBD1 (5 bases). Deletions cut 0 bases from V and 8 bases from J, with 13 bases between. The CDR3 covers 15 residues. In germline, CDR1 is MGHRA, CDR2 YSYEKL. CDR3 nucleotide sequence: TGCGCCAGCAGCCAAGATCACGCGGGGCGAGAAAAACTGTTTTTT. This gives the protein CASSQDHAGREKLFF.

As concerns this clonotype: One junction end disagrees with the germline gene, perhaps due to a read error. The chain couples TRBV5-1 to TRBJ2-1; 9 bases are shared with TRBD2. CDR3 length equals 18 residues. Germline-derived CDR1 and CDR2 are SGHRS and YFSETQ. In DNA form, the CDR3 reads TGCGCCTGCAGCTTGGTGCCCGGTAGCGGGGGTTCTTACAATGAGCAGTTCTTC. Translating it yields CACSLVPGSGGSYNEQFF.

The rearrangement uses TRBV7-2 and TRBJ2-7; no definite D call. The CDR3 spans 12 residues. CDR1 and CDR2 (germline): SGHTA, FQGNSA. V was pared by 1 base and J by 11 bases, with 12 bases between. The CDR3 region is CASSLGVTFKYF. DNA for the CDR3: TGTGCCAGCAGCTTAGGGGTCACCTTTAAGTACTTC.

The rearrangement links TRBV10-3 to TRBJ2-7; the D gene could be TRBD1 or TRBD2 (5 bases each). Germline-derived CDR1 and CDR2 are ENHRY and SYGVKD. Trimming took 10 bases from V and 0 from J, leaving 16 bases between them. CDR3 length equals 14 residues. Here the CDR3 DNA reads TGTGCCAGCTCACGGGACGGCCCCTCCTACGAGCAGTACTTC. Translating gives CASSRDGPSYEQYF.

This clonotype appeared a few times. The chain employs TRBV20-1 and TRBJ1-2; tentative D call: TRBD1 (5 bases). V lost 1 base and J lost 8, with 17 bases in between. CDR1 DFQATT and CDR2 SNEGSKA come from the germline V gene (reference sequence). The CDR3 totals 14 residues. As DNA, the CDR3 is TGCAGTGCTAGAGTTCCCGACAGAGCGGAGGGCTACACCTTC. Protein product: CSARVPDRAEGYTF.

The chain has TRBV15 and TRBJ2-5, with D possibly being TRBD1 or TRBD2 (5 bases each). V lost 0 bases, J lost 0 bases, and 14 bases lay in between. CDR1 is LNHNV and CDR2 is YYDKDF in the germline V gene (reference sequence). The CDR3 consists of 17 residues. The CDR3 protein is CATSRDPGEGDQETQYF. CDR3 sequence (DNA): TGTGCCACCAGCAGAGATCCCGGGGAAGGGGACCAAGAGACCCAGTACTTC.

CDR3 loop: CASSTAGQGVVTYNEQFF. The CDR3 DNA follows: TGTGCCAGCAGTACAGCAGGACAGGGGGTCGTTACCTACAATGAGCAGTTCTTC. The V and J genes are TRBV28 and TRBJ2-1; 10 bases agree with TRBD1. CDR1 MDHEN and CDR2 SYDVKM come from the germline V gene. Trimming cost V 5 bases and J 2 bases; bases outside gene matches: 12. This CDR3 spans 18 amino acids.

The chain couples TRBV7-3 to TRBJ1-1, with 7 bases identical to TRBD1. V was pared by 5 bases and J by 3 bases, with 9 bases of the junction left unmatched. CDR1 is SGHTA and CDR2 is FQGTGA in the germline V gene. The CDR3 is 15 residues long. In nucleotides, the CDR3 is TGTGCCAGCAGCCCCTCGACAGGGCGGGACACTGAAGCTTTCTTT. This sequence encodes CASSPSTGRDTEAFF.

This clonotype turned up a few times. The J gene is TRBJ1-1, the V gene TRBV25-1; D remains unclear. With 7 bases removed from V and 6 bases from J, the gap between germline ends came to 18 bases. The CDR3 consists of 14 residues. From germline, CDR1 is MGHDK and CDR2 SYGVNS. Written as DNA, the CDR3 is TGTGCCAGCATTAGTAGCCAACACTACGCTGAAGCTTTCTTT. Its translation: CASISSQHYAEAFF.

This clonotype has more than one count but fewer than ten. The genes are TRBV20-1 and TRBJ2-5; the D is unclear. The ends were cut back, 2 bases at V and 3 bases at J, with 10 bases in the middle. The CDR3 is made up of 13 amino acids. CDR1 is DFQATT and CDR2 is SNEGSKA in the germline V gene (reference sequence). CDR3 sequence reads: CSARHGPKETQYF. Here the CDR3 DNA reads TGCAGTGCTAGACACGGACCAAAAGAGACCCAGTACTTC.

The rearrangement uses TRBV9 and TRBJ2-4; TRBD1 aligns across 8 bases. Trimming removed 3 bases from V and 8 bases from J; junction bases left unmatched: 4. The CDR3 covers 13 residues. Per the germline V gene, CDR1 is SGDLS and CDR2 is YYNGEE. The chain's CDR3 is CASSGQGFDIQYF. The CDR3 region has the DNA TGTGCCAGCAGCGGACAGGGGTTTGACATTCAGTACTTC.

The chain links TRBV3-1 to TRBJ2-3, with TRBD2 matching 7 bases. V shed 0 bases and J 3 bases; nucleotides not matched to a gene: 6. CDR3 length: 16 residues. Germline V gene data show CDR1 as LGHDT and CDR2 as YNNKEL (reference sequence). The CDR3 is CASSQDLGGRTDTQYF. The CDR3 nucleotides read TGTGCCAGCAGCCAAGATTTGGGCGGGAGAACAGATACGCAGTATTTT.

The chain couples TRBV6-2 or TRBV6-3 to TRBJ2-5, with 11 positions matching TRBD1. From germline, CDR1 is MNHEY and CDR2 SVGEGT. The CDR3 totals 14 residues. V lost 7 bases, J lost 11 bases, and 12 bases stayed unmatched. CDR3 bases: TGTGCCAGCACCAGGACAGGGGGCGTTGGGGAGCAGTACTTC. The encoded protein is CASTRTGGVGEQYF.

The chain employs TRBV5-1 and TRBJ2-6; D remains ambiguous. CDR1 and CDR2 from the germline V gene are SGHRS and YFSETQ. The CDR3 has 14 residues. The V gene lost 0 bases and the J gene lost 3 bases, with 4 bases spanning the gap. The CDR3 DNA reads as TGCGCCAGCAGCTTGGTTTTTGGGGCCAACGTCCTGACTTTC. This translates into CASSLVFGANVLTF.

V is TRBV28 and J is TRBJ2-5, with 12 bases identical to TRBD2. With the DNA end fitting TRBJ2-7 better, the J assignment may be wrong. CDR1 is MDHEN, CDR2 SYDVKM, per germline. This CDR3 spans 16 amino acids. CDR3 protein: CASSLRTSGIPYEQYF. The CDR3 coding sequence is TGTGCCAGCAGTCTCCGGACTAGCGGGATCCCCTACGAGCAGTACTTC.

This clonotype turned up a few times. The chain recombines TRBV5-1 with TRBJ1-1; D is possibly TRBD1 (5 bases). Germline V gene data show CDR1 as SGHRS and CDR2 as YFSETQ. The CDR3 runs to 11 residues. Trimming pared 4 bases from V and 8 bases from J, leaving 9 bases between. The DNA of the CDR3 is TGCGCCAGCAGCGAGGCAGGGGAAGCTTTCTTT. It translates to CASSEAGEAFF.

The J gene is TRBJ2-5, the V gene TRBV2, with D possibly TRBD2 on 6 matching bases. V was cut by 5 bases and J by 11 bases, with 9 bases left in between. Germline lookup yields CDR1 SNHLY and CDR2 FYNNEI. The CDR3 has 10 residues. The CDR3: CASSWGEQYF. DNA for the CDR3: TGTGCCAGCAGTTGGGGGGAGCAGTACTTC. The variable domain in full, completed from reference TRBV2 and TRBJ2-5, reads EPEVTQTPSHQVTQMGQEVILRCVPISNHLYFYWYRQILGQKVEFLVSFYNNEISEKSEIFDDQFSVERPDGSNFTLKIRSTKLEDSAMYFCASSWGEQYFGPGTRLLVL.

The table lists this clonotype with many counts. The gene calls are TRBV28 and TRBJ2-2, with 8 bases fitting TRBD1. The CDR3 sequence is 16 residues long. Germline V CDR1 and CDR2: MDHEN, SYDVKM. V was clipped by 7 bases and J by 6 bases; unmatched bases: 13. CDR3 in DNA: TGTGCCAGCATCACGGACAGGGATAATTTGCCCGGGGAGCTGTTTTTT. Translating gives CASITDRDNLPGELFF.